The sequence of this TCR beta chain was determined in a study of shared clonotypes between healthy human individuals. Study overall: Three plates each covered CD4 naive and memory; CD8 naive two, CD8 memory one.

Findings of the study overall: As a rule, naive subsets had a larger estimated richness than memory subsets.

Worth noting for this clone: Antigen specificity is unknown.

The CDR3 is 15 amino acids. Germline V gene data show CDR1 as SNHLY and CDR2 as FYNNEI. V shed 4 bases, J shed 4 bases, and the junction held 8 bases outside the gene matches. At a deep level, the assay was run. An even split of each subset's genomic DNA across several immunoSEQ plates was performed. Sequencing used immunoSEQ multiplex PCR; TCRdb keeps in-frame clones, though not all of them. The sample holds some 2.4 million clones, roughly 93% seen once. The sequence was collected from a man between 18 and 35 years old in good health. Some clones in this sample may be carry-over from other donors' samples. Material for sequencing was naive CD4+ T cells from PBMCs. The subset was: CD45RA+ positively selected. This chain joins TRBV2 and TRBJ2-7, with TRBD1 matching over 9 bases. CDR3 bases: TGTGCCAGCAGTGGGGGACAGGGCGAGGCATACGAGCAGTACTTC. Translating gives CASSGGQGEAYEQYF.